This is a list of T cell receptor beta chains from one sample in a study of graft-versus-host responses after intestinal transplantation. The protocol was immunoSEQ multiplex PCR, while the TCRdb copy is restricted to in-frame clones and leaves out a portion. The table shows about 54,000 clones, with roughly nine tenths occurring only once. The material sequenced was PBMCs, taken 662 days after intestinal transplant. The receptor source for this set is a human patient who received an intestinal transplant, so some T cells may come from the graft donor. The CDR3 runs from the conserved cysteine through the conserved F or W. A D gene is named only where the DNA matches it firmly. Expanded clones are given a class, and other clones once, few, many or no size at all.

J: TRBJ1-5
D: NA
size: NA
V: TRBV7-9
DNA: TGTGCCAGCAGTTTACAGGGCAATCAGCCCCAGCATTTT
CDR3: CASSLQGNQPQHF

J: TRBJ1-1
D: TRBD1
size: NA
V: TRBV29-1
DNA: TGCAGCGGCCGGGACAGTATGAACACTGAAGCTTTCTTT
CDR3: CSGRDSMNTEAFF

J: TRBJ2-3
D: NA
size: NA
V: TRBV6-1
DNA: TGTGCCAGCAGTTTCCGGGACCCCCGAAGTGATGCGCAGTATTTT
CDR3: CASSFRDPRSDAQYF

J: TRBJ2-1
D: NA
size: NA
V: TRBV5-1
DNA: TGCGCCAGCAGCTTGCCGGGGGCCTCTACCAATGAGCAGTTCTTC
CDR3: CASSLPGASTNEQFF

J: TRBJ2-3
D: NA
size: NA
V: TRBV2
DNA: TGTGCCAGCAGTGACAGGGCAGATACGCAGTATTTT
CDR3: CASSDRADTQYF

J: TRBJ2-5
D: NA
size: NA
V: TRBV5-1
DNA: TGCGCCAGCAGCTTGGGCTCGTTGCAAGAGACCCAGTACTTC
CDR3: CASSLGSLQETQYF

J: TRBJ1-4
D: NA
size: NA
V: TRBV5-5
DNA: TGTGCCAGCAGAGGTCGGGGCTCTGAAAAACTGTTTTTT
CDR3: CASRGRGSEKLFF

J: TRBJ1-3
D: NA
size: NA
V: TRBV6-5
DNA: TGTGCCAGCAGGGCCGGACAACTCGGAAACACCATATATTTT
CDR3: CASRAGQLGNTIYF

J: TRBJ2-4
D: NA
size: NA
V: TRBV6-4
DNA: TGTGCCAGCCCCCAGGCTTACCTAGCCAAAAACATTCAGTACTTC
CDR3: CASPQAYLAKNIQYF

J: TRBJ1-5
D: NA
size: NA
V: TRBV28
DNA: TGTGCCAGCAGTTTACTGGACAGAATAGCCGAGCCCCAGCATTTT
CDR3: CASSLLDRIAEPQHF

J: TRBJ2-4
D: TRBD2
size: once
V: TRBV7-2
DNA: TGTGCCAGCAGCTTAGGGACTAGCGGGGGTCTAGCCAAAAACATTCAGTACTTC
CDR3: CASSLGTSGGLAKNIQYF

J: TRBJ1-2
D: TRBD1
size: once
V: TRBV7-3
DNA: TGTGCCAGCAGCTATGGGACAGGTCTACATTATGGCTACACCTTC
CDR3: CASSYGTGLHYGYTF

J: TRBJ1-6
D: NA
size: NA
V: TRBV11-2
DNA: TGTGCCAGCAGCGTACGGGGCCTGAGCTCCTATAATTCACCCCTCCACTTT
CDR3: CASSVRGLSSYNSPLHF

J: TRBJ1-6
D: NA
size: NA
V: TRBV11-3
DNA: TGTGCCAGCAGCTTATCGGTTTTTTCACCCCTCCACTTT
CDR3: CASSLSVFSPLHF

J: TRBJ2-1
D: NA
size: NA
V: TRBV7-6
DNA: TGTGCCAGCAGCTTAAAGAGGGGTGAGCAGTTCTTC
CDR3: CASSLKRGEQFF

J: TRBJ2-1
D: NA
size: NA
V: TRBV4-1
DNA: TGCGCCAGCAGACTTATAACAAAGGCGGCCAAGGCGGATGAGCAGTTCTTC
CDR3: CASRLITKAAKADEQFF

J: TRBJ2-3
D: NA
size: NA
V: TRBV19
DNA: TGTGCCAGTAGCTCAGATTTCTATACGCAGTATTTT
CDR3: CASSSDFYTQYF

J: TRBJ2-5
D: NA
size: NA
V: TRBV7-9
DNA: TGTGCCAGCAGCAAACAGGGCCAAGAGACCCAGTACTTC
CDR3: CASSKQGQETQYF

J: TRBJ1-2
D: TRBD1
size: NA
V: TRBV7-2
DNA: TGTGCCAGCAGCTTAATGCGATTACAGGGGGACTATGGCTATACCTTC
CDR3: CASSLMRLQGDYGYTF

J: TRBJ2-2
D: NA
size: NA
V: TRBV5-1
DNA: TGCGCCAGCAGCAGTGGCACTACGAACACCGGGGAGCTGTTTTTT
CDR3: CASSSGTTNTGELFF

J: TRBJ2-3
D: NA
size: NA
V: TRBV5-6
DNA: TGTGCCAGCAGCGCCTGGGGGGCGGGGGGCACAGATACGCAGTATTTT
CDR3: CASSAWGAGGTDTQYF

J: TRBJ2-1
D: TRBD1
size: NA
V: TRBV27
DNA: TGTGCCAGCAGCGTGGGACAGAGGGACAATGAGCAGTTCTTC
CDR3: CASSVGQRDNEQFF

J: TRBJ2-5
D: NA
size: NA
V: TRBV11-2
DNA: TGTGCCAGCAGCGGGGAGACCCAGTACTTC
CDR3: CASSGETQYF

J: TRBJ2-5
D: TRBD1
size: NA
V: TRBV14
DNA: TGTGCCAGCAGCTCATTGGACAGGGGGCGTTTGGAGACCCAGTACTTC
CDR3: CASSSLDRGRLETQYF

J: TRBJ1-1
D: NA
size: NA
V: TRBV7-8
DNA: TGTGCCAGCAGCCCTAGGGGGAGATGGACTGAAGCTTTCTTT
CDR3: CASSPRGRWTEAFF

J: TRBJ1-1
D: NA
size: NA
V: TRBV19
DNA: TGTGCCAGTGATACAGGGCGGACTGAAGCTTTCTTT
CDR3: CASDTGRTEAFF

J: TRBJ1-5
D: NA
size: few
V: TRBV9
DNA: TGTGCCAGCAGCGTAGGGTACAGTAGCAATCAGCCCCAGCATTTT
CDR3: CASSVGYSSNQPQHF

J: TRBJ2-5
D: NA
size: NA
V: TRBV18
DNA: TGTGCCAGCTCACTCCGGGAACAAGAGACCCAGTACTTC
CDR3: CASSLREQETQYF

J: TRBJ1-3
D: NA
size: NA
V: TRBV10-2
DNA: TGCGCCAGCAGTGAGTCGAGAGCCAGGGGAAGAAACACCATATATTTT
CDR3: CASSESRARGRNTIYF

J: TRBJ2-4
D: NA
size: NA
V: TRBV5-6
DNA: TGTGCCAGCAGCGTGGGGGTAGCCAAAAACATTCAGTACTTC
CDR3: CASSVGVAKNIQYF

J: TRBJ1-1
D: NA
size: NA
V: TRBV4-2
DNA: TGTGCCAGCAGCTTGGTGGGGTTGAACACTGAAGCTTTCTTT
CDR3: CASSLVGLNTEAFF

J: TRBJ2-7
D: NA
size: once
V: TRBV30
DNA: TGTGCCTGGAGCGAAATAGGGGCAGGCCCTAAGTACTTC
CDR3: CAWSEIGAGPKYF

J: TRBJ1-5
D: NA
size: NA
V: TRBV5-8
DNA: TGTGCCAGCAGCTTCGGGACGGATACGTATAGCAATCAGCCCCAGCATTTT
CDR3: CASSFGTDTYSNQPQHF

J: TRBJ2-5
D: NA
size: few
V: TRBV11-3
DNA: TGTGCCAGCAGCTTACGGGACGGGGAAGAGACCCAGTACTTC
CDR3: CASSLRDGEETQYF

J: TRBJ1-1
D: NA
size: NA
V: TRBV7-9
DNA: TGTGCCAGCCGCAACGGACAAACAAGTGGTGAAGCTTTCTTT
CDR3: CASRNGQTSGEAFF

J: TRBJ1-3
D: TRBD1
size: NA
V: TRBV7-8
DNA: TGTGCCAGCAGCTGGGACAGGGGGCAGAACACCATATATTTT
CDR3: CASSWDRGQNTIYF

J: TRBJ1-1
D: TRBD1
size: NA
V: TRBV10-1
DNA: TGCGCCAGCAGCCCCGGGACAGCCCGAAACACTGAAGCTTTCTTT
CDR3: CASSPGTARNTEAFF

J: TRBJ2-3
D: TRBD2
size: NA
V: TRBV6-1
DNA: TGTGCCAGCAGTGAAAGCGGGGTATCGACAGATACGCAGTATTTT
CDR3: CASSESGVSTDTQYF

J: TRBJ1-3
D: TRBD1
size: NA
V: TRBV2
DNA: TGTGCCTGCGACAGGGGATACTCTGGAAACACCATATATTTT
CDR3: CACDRGYSGNTIYF

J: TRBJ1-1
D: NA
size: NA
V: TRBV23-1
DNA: TGCGCCAGCGTCAGAAAGAATTTGGAGAAAACTGAAGCTTTCTTT
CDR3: CASVRKNLEKTEAFF

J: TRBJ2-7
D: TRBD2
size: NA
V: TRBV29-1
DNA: TGCAGCGCCCAGCCCGGGAGGAACTCCTACGAGCAGTACTTC
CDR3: CSAQPGRNSYEQYF

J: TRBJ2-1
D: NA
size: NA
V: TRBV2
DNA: TGTGCCAGCTTGACAAGGGTTGAGCAGTTCTTC
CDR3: CASLTRVEQFF

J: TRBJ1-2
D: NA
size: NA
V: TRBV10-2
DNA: TGCGCCAGCAGTGAGTCGGTTATTATGGCCAGATACTATGGCTACACCTTC
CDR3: CASSESVIMARYYGYTF

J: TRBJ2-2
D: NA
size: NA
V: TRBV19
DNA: TGTGCCAGTAGTATGGCGGGACAGCTCACCGGGGAGCTGTTTTTT
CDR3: CASSMAGQLTGELFF

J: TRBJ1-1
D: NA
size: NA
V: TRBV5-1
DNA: TGCGCCAGCAGCTTGGCGGGGTACACTGAAGCTTTCTTT
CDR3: CASSLAGYTEAFF

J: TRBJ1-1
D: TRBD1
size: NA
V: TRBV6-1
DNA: TGTGCCAGCAGTGAAATGGTCACAGGGGATACTGAAGCTTTCTTT
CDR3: CASSEMVTGDTEAFF

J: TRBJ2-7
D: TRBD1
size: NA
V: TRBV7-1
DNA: TGTGCCAGCAGCTTAGGGACAGGGGGCGCGGACGAGCAGTACTTC
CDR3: CASSLGTGGADEQYF

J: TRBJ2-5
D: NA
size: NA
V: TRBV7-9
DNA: TGTGCCAGCAGCTTTGGAGGCGAGACCCAGTACTTC
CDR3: CASSFGGETQYF

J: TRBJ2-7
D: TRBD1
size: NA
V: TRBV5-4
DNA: TGTGCCAGCAGCTTGCCCGGGACAGGGGTAAATCCATTGACCTACGAGCAGTACTTC
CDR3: CASSLPGTGVNPLTYEQYF